This T cell receptor beta chain was documented in a study of spatial heterogeneity in lung cancer. Germline CDR1 and CDR2: LNHDA and SQIVND (reference sequence). V was pared by 5 bases and J by 0 bases, with 7 bases between. The CDR3 is 13 residues long. One entry per CDR3 protein, called by TCRdb with MiXCR from the 5' RACE reads. The table has about 87,000 distinct CDR3 sequences, 19% seen once. Time point here: blood at routine non-recurrence follow-up after resection. This clonotype was seen more than once but under ten times. The sequence derives from a male donor with early-stage non-small cell lung cancer. This material consisted of PBMCs, taken at follow-up. The chain joins TRBV19 to TRBJ1-2; no definite D call. CDR3 sequence: CASSRGTNYGYTF. CDR3 bases: TGTGCCAGTAGTCGGGGTACTAACTATGGCTACACCTTC.